This TCR beta chain was sequenced during a study of graft-versus-host responses after intestinal transplantation. Assay: immunoSEQ multiplex PCR; the TCRdb copy retains only in-frame clones and omits some. The data show 15,000 to 18,000 clones, more than 25% seen once. This clone was seen once. Specimen: alloreactive CD4+ T cells from a mixed lymphocyte reaction culture, collected before intestinal transplant. Subset specified: CFSE-low proliferating T cells sorted from roughly 6-day pre-transplant mixed lymphocyte reaction (GvH or HvG direction). The sequence came from a human patient who received an intestinal transplant.

The CDR3 nucleotides read TGTGCCAGCAGCTCCCCCGGGACAGGATTGCGTGGCTACACCTTC. This gives the protein CASSSPGTGLRGYTF. The chain employs TRBV7-2 and TRBJ1-2, with TRBD1 identical over 8 bases. The V and J ends lost 4 bases and 7 bases, in that order; junction bases with no gene match: 11. Looked up from germline, CDR1 is SGHTA and CDR2 is FQGNSA. The CDR3 runs to 15 residues.